The entry below gives a single TCR beta chain sequence along with its context. What it binds is unknown. This record belongs to a study of cytomegalovirus exposure and HLA in healthy donors. Study-level points and caveats: Rarity characterized most TCR sequences, yet some public TCRs appeared in many donors.

It was with 60 Vbeta and 13 Jbeta primers that the PCR ran. Measured with immunoSEQ multiplex PCR; TCRdb has only the in-frame clones, and not every one. The table lists roughly 150,000 clones, about 70% of them singletons, with over 9.5% in the top ten. Per germline, CDR1 LNHDA and CDR2 SQIVND (reference sequence). The ends lost 2 bases at V and 0 bases at J; junction bases unmatched: 2. The CDR3 spans 17 residues. The donors, nominally healthy at sampling, likely had unrecorded immune exposures. Sequencing was carried out using PBMCs. The sequence came from a young man in good health and CMV-seropositive. The rearrangement links TRBV19 to TRBJ2-1, with 12 bases that match TRBD2. The CDR3 spells CASSITTSGSSYNEQFF. CDR3 sequence (DNA): TGTGCCAGTAGTATAACGACTAGCGGGAGCTCCTACAATGAGCAGTTCTTC.